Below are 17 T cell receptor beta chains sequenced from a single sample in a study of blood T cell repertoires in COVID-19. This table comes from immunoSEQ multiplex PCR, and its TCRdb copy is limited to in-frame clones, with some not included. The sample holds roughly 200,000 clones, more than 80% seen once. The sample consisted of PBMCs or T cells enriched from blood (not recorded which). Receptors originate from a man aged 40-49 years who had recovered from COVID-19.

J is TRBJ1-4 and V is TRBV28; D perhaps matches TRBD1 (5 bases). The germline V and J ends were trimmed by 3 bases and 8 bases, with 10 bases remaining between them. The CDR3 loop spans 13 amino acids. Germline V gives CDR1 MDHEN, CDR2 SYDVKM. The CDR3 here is CASSLGGREKLFF. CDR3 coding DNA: TGTGCCAGCAGTTTGGGGGGACGGGAAAAACTGTTTTTT.

CDR3 loop: CASSVAAGTEAFF. The CDR3 DNA reads as TGTGCCAGCAGCGTAGCAGCGGGCACTGAAGCTTTCTTT. The chain carries TRBV9 and TRBJ1-1; D not resolved. V dropped 0 bases and J dropped 4 bases, with 7 bases sitting between them. Germline V CDR1 and CDR2: SGDLS, YYNGEE. The CDR3 is 13 residues long.

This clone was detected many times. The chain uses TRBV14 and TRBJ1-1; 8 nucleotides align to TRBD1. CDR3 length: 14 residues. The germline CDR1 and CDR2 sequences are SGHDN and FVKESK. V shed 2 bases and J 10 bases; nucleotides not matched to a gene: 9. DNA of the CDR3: TGTGCCAGCAGCCAAAGACAGGGGTCAGCCCCAGCTTTCTTT. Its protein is CASSQRQGSAPAFF.

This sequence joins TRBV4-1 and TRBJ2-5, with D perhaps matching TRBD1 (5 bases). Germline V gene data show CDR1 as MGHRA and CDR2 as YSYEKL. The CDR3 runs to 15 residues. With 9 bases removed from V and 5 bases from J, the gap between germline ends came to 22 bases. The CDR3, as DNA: TGCGCCAGTATTACACGAGAAGGGGCCCAGGAGACCCAGTACTTC. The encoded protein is CASITREGAQETQYF.

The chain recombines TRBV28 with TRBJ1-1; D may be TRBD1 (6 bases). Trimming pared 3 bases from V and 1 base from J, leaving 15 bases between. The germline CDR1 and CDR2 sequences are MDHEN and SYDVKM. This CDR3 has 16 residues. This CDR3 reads CASSFRGGPPNTEAFF. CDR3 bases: TGTGCCAGCAGTTTTCGGGGGGGGCCCCCGAACACTGAAGCTTTCTTT.

The CDR3 is CATSDSGRSTDTQYF. CDR3 sequence (DNA): TGTGCCACCAGTGATTCCGGGAGATCGACAGATACGCAGTATTTT. V is TRBV24-1 and J is TRBJ2-3; D might be TRBD2 (6 bases). This CDR3 contains 15 residues. The V end was cut by 2 bases, the J end by 3 bases, with 11 bases between. Germline V lookup: CDR1 KGHDR, CDR2 SFDVKD.

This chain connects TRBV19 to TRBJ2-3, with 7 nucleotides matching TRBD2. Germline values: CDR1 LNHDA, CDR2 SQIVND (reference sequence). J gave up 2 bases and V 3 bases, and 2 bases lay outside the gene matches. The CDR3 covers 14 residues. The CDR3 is CASSIGGTTDTQYF. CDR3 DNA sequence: TGTGCCAGTAGTATCGGGGGGACCACAGATACGCAGTATTTT.

This CDR3 is CAISQRKTYEQYF. DNA for the CDR3: TGTGCCATCTCGCAGCGGAAAACTTACGAGCAGTACTTC. The chain couples TRBV21-1 to TRBJ2-7; the listed D gene, TRBD2, was not tested against the DNA. TRBV21-1 is classified as a pseudogene. The CDR3 is 13 amino acids.

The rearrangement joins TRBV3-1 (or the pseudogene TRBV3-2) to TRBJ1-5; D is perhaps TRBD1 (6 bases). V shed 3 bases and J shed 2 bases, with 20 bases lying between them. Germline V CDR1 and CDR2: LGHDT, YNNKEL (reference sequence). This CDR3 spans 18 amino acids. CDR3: CASSHDRGALGGNQPQHF. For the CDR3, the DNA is TGTGCCAGCAGCCATGATCGGGGGGCCCTTGGGGGCAATCAGCCCCAGCATTTT.

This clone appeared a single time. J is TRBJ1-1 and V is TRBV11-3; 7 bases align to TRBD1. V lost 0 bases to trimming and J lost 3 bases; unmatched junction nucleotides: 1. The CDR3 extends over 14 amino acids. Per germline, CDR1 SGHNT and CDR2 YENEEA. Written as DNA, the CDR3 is TGTGCCAGCAGCTTAGACCAGGGGGACACTGAAGCTTTCTTT. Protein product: CASSLDQGDTEAFF.

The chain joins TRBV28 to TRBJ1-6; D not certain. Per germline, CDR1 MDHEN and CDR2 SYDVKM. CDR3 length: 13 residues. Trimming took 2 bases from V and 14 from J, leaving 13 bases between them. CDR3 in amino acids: CASSLNGGPTLHF. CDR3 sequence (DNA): TGTGCCAGCAGTTTAAATGGAGGGCCTACCCTCCACTTT.

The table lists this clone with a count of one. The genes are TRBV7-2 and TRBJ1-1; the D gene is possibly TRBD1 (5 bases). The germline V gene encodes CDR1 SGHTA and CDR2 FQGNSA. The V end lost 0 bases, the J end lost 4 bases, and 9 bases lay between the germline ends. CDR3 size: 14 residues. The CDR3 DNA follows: TGTGCCAGCAGCTTAGCGGCCGGGGGCACTGAAGCTTTCTTT. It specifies CASSLAAGGTEAFF. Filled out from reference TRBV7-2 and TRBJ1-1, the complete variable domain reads GAGVSQSPSNKVTEKGKDVELRCDPISGHTALYWYRQSLGQGLEFLIYFQGNSAPDKSGLPSDRFSAERTGGSVSTLTIQRTQQEDSAVYLCASSLAAGGTEAFFGQGTRLTVV.

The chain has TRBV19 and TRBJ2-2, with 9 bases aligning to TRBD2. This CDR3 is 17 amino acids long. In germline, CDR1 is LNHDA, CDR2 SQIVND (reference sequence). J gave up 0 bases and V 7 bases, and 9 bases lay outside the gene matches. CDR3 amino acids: CASTDSGGGPNTGELFF. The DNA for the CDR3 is TGTGCCAGTACCGATAGCGGGGGAGGCCCGAACACCGGGGAGCTGTTTTTT.

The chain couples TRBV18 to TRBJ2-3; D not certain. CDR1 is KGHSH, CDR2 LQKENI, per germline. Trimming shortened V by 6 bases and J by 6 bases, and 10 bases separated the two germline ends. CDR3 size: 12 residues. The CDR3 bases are TGTGCCAGCTCCCAAGTCAGGGATACGCAGTATTTT. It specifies CASSQVRDTQYF.

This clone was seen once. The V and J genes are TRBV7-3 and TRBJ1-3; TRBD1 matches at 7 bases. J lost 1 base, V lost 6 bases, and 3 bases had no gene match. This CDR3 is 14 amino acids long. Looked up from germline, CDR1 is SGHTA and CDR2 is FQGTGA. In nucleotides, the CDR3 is TGTGCCAGCAGTTTGGGACAGTCTGGAAACACCATATATTTT. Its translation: CASSLGQSGNTIYF. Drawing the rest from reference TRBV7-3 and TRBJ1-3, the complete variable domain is GAGVSQTPSNKVTEKGKYVELRCDPISGHTALYWYRQSLGQGPEFLIYFQGTGAADDSGLPNDRFFAVRPEGSVSTLKIQRTERGDSAVYLCASSLGQSGNTIYFGEGSWLTVV.

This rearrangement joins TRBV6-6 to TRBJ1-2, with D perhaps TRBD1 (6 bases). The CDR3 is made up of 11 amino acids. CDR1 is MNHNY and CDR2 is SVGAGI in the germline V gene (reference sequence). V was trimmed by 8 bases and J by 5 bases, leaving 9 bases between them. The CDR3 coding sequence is TGTGCCAGCGGCCAGGGGTATGGCTACACCTTC. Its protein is CASGQGYGYTF.

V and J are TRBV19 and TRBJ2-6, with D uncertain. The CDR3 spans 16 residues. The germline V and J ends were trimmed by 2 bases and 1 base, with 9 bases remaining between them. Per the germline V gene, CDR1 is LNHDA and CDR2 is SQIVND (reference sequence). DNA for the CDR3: TGTGCCAGTAGTATACTAACACAGTCTGGGGCCAACGTCCTGACTTTC. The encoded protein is CASSILTQSGANVLTF.